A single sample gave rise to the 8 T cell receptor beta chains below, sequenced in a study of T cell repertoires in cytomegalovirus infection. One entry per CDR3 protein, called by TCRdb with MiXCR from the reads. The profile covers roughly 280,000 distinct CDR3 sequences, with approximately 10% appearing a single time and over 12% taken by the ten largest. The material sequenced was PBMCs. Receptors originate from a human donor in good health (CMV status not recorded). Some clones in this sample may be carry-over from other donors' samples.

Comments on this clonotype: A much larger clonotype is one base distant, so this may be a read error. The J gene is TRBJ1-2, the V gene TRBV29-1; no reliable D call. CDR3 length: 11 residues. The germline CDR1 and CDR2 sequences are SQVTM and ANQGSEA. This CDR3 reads CSVGGNYSYTF. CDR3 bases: TGCAGCGTTGGAGGGAACTATAGCTACACCTTC.

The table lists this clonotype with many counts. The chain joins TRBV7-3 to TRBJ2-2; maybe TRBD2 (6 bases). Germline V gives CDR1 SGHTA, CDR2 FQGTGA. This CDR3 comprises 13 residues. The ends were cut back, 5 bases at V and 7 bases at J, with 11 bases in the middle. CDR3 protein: CASSAGFLGELFF. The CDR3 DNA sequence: TGTGCCAGCAGCGCGGGATTTCTCGGGGAGCTGTTTTTT.

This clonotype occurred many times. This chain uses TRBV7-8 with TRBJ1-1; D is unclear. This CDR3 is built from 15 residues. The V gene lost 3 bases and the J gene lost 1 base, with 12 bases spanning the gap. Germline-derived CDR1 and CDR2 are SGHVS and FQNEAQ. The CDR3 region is CASSFTQVRNTEAFF. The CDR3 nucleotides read TGTGCCAGCAGCTTTACCCAAGTCCGGAACACTGAAGCTTTCTTT. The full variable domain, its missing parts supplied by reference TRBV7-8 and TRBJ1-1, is GAGVSQSPRYKVAKRGQDVALRCDPISGHVSLFWYQQALGQGPEFLTYFQNEAQLDKSGLPSDRFFAERPEGSVSTLKIQRTQQEDSAVYLCASSFTQVRNTEAFFGQGTRLTVV.

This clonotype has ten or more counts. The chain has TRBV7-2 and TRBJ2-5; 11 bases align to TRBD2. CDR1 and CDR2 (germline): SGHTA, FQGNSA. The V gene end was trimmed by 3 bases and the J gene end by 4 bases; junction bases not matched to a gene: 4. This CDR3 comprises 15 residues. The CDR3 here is CASSLSSGGGETQYF. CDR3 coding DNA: TGTGCCAGCAGCTTGAGTAGCGGGGGGGGAGAGACCCAGTACTTC.

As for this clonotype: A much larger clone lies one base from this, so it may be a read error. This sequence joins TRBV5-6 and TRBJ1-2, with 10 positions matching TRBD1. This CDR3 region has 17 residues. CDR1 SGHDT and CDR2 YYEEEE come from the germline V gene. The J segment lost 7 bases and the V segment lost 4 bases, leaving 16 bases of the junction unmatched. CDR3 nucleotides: TGTGCCAGCAGCCGTACCGGGACAGGGGACTGGTACTCTGGCTACACCTTC. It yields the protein CASSRTGTGDWYSGYTF.

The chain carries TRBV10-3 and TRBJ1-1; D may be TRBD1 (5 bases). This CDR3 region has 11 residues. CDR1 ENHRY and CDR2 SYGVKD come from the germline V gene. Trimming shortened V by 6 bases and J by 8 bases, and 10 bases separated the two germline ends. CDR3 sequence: CAIRERDEAFF. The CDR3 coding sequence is TGTGCCATCAGGGAGAGGGACGAAGCTTTCTTT.

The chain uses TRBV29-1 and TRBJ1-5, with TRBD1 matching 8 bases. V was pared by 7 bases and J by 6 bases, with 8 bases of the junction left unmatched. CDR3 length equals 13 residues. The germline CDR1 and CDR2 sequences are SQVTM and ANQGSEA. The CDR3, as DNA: TGCAGCGCAGTGACAGGGGTTACTCAGCCCCAGCATTTT. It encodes CSAVTGVTQPQHF.

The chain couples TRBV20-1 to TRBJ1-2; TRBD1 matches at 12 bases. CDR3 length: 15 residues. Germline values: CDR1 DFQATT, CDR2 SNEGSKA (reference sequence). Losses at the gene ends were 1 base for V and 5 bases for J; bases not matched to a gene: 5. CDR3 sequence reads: CSARGPGQGAYGYTF. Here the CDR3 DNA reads TGCAGTGCTAGAGGCCCGGGACAGGGGGCTTATGGCTACACCTTC.